This T cell receptor (beta chain) was documented in a study of cytomegalovirus exposure and HLA in healthy donors. Primers included in the PCR were 60 Vbeta and 13 Jbeta primers. The repertoire was sequenced with immunoSEQ multiplex PCR; TCRdb's copy has only in-frame clones and lacks some. The sample yields more than 95,000 clones, around 81% seen once. This clone was seen only a few times. V gave up 3 bases and J gave up 7 bases; unmatched junction bases: 10. Looked up from germline, CDR1 is KGHSH and CDR2 is LQKENI. The CDR3 spans 16 residues. Sample: PBMCs. The J gene is TRBJ1-4, the V gene TRBV18; TRBD1 agrees at 8 bases. The TCR was taken from a woman aged 30 to 39 in good health and CMV-seronegative. The CDR3 DNA follows: TGTGCCAGCTCACCGCGGGACAGGAGTCGGGCTGAAAAACTGTTTTTT. The encoded protein is CASSPRDRSRAEKLFF.